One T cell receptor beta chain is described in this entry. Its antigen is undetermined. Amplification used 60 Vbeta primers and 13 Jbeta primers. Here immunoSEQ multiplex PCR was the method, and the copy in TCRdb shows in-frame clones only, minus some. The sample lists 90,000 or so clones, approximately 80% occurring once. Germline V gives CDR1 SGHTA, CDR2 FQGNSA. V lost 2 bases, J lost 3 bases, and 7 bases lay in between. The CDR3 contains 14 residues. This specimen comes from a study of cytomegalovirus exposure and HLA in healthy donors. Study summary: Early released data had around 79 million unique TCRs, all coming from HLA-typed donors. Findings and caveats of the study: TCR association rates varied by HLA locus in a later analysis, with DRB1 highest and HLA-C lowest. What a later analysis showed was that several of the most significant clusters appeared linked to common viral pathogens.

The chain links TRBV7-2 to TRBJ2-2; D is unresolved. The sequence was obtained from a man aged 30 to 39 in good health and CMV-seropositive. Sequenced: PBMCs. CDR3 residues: CASSLFRDTGELFF. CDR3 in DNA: TGTGCCAGCAGCTTATTCCGAGACACCGGGGAGCTGTTTTTT. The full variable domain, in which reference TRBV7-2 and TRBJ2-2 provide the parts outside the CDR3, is GAGVSQSPSNKVTEKGKDVELRCDPISGHTALYWYRQSLGQGLEFLIYFQGNSAPDKSGLPSDRFSAERTGGSVSTLTIQRTQQEDSAVYLCASSLFRDTGELFFGEGSRLTVL.